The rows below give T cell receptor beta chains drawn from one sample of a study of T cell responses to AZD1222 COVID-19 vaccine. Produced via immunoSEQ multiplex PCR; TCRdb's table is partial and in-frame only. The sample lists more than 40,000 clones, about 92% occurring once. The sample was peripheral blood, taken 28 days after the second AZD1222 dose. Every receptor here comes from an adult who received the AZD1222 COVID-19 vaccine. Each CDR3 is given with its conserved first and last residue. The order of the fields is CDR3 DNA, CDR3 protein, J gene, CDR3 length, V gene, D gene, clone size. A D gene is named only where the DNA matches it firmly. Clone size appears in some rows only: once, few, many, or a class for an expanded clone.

TGCGCCAGCAGAAAAGACCCCACGGGCGTGTACGAGCAGTACTTC CASRKDPTGVYEQYF TRBJ2-7 15 TRBV5-1 - few
TGCAGCGCAAGGACAGGGAATAAGGGTGAAAAACTGTTTTTT CSARTGNKGEKLFF TRBJ1-4 14 TRBV29-1 TRBD1 -
TGTGCCAGCAGTTACCAAGGGACAGGTGGAGATACGCAGTATTTT CASSYQGTGGDTQYF TRBJ2-3 15 TRBV6-5 TRBD1 -
TGTGCCAGCAGCTGGGACAGGGAGTATGGCTACACCTTC CASSWDREYGYTF TRBJ1-2 13 TRBV7-2 TRBD1 -
TGTGCCAGCAGCCCGGGACTAGCGGGGGTCAACAATGAGCAGTTCTTC CASSPGLAGVNNEQFF TRBJ2-1 16 TRBV5-4 TRBD2 -
TGTGCCAGCAGCTTGGTCGGGAGACAGGGAGGTGATACGCAGTATTTT CASSLVGRQGGDTQYF TRBJ2-3 16 TRBV5-6 - -
TGTGCCAGTAGAAGAACTAATGAAAAACTGTTTTTT CASRRTNEKLFF TRBJ1-4 12 TRBV7-2 - -
TGTGCCAGTAGTATCAGGGGGCGGAACACTGAAGCTTTCTTT CASSIRGRNTEAFF TRBJ1-1 14 TRBV19 TRBD1 -
TGCGCCAGCAGCTTGGGGGGGCTAGCCGGGGAGCTGTTTTTT CASSLGGLAGELFF TRBJ2-2 14 TRBV5-1 - once
TGTGCCACCAGTGATGGGACAGGCTACGCTTTCTTT CATSDGTGYAFF TRBJ1-1 12 TRBV24-1 TRBD1 -